These T cell receptor beta chains were read from a single sample in a study of cytomegalovirus exposure and HLA in healthy donors. This table comes from immunoSEQ multiplex PCR, and its TCRdb copy is limited to in-frame clones, with some not included. The table shows roughly 110,000 clones, with 80% to 90% occurring only once. Sequences were obtained from PBMCs. These receptors all come from a man aged 50 or older in good health and CMV-seronegative. Both conserved end residues are part of each CDR3. D genes are given only for firm matches. The listing skips clone size in some rows; elsewhere it reads once, few, many or a size class.

j_call: TRBJ2-6
v_call: TRBV7-9
d_call: -
clone_size: -
cdr3_nt: TGTGCCAGCAGCTCAAATCAGGCGTCTGGGGCCAACGTCCTGACTTTC
cdr3_aa: CASSSNQASGANVLTF

j_call: TRBJ1-1
v_call: TRBV4-2
d_call: -
clone_size: once
cdr3_nt: TGTGCCAGCAGCCAAAGAGCTGGGAACACTGAAGCTTTCTTT
cdr3_aa: CASSQRAGNTEAFF

j_call: TRBJ2-5
v_call: TRBV28
d_call: TRBD2
clone_size: -
cdr3_nt: TGTGCCAGCAGTTTAGAGCTAGCGGGTGTCCAAGAGACCCAGTACTTC
cdr3_aa: CASSLELAGVQETQYF

j_call: TRBJ1-1
v_call: TRBV5-8
d_call: -
clone_size: -
cdr3_nt: TGTGCCAGCAGCTTTCAGGAGAACACTGAAGCTTTCTTT
cdr3_aa: CASSFQENTEAFF

j_call: TRBJ1-2
v_call: TRBV28
d_call: -
clone_size: -
cdr3_nt: TGTGCCAGCCAGACATCAAACTATGGCTACACCTTC
cdr3_aa: CASQTSNYGYTF

j_call: TRBJ2-7
v_call: TRBV7-2
d_call: TRBD1
clone_size: -
cdr3_nt: TGTGCCAGCAGCTTAGGTACTCCGGGACAGGGCGCTTACGAGCAGTACTTC
cdr3_aa: CASSLGTPGQGAYEQYF

j_call: TRBJ1-5
v_call: TRBV18
d_call: -
clone_size: -
cdr3_nt: TGTGCCAGCTCCCCCGGGGTTAACAACAATCAGCCCCAGCATTTT
cdr3_aa: CASSPGVNNNQPQHF

j_call: TRBJ1-4
v_call: TRBV2
d_call: -
clone_size: -
cdr3_nt: TGTGCCAGTAATTCCAGGGGTGGTAATGAAAAACTGTTTTTT
cdr3_aa: CASNSRGGNEKLFF

j_call: TRBJ2-1
v_call: TRBV5-5
d_call: TRBD2
clone_size: -
cdr3_nt: TGTGCCAGCACCGCTCGGACTAGCGGGGGGGCAAGGCAGTTCTTC
cdr3_aa: CASTARTSGGARQFF

j_call: TRBJ1-1
v_call: TRBV7-9
d_call: TRBD1
clone_size: few
cdr3_nt: TGTGCCAGCAGCTTATGGGGACAGGGCGACACTGAAGCTTTCTTT
cdr3_aa: CASSLWGQGDTEAFF

j_call: TRBJ1-1
v_call: TRBV7-2
d_call: -
clone_size: -
cdr3_nt: TGTGCCAGCAGCTTGGATGGGGGGTGGGGGTCTACTGGAGCTTTCTTT
cdr3_aa: CASSLDGGWGSTGAFF

j_call: TRBJ1-1
v_call: TRBV6-4
d_call: -
clone_size: -
cdr3_nt: TGTGCCAGCATAAGGGCGGGAATGAACACTGAAGCTTTCTTT
cdr3_aa: CASIRAGMNTEAFF

j_call: TRBJ2-1
v_call: TRBV6-5
d_call: -
clone_size: once
cdr3_nt: TGTGCCAGCAAGATCACACCCGATTACAATGAGCAGTTCTTC
cdr3_aa: CASKITPDYNEQFF

j_call: TRBJ1-1
v_call: TRBV5-4
d_call: -
clone_size: -
cdr3_nt: TGTGCCAGCAGCTTAGGCGAGGGCTTGCGGACTGAAGCTTTCTTT
cdr3_aa: CASSLGEGLRTEAFF

j_call: TRBJ2-1
v_call: TRBV2
d_call: -
clone_size: -
cdr3_nt: TGTGCCAGCAGTGAAGGATATGCAGGCTACAATGAGCAGTTCTTC
cdr3_aa: CASSEGYAGYNEQFF

j_call: TRBJ2-1
v_call: TRBV18
d_call: -
clone_size: -
cdr3_nt: TGTGCCAGCTCTCTCCTCCCGGAGACCTCCTACAATGAGCAGTTCTTC
cdr3_aa: CASSLLPETSYNEQFF

j_call: TRBJ1-5
v_call: TRBV4-1
d_call: -
clone_size: -
cdr3_nt: TGCGCCAGCAGCCAAGATTACCGACAGACTTTTAATAGCAATCAGCCCCAGCATTTT
cdr3_aa: CASSQDYRQTFNSNQPQHF

j_call: TRBJ2-6
v_call: TRBV6-6
d_call: -
clone_size: -
cdr3_nt: TGTGCCAGCAGAAACAGGGCTGGGGCCAACGTCCTGACTTTC
cdr3_aa: CASRNRAGANVLTF

j_call: TRBJ2-1
v_call: TRBV29-1
d_call: -
clone_size: -
cdr3_nt: TGCAGCGGAGGAGGGGGCGCAGATAATGAGCAGTTCTTC
cdr3_aa: CSGGGGADNEQFF

j_call: TRBJ1-5
v_call: TRBV10-3
d_call: TRBD1
clone_size: -
cdr3_nt: TGTGCCATCAGCGCGGGACAGGGCAGTGGTAGCAATCAGCCCCAGCATTTT
cdr3_aa: CAISAGQGSGSNQPQHF

j_call: TRBJ1-4
v_call: TRBV5-8
d_call: TRBD1
clone_size: -
cdr3_nt: TGTGCCAGCAGCTTCGGACAGGGGTCAACTAATGAAAAACTGTTTTTT
cdr3_aa: CASSFGQGSTNEKLFF

j_call: TRBJ1-5
v_call: TRBV19
d_call: -
clone_size: -
cdr3_nt: TGTGCCAGTACCCCGGAGGCTGTCTATCAGCCCCAGCATTTT
cdr3_aa: CASTPEAVYQPQHF

j_call: TRBJ1-6
v_call: TRBV19
d_call: -
clone_size: -
cdr3_nt: TGTGCCAGTAGGGAGGGGAGTCGGGTTTCACCCCTCCACTTT
cdr3_aa: CASREGSRVSPLHF

j_call: TRBJ1-2
v_call: TRBV5-5
d_call: TRBD1
clone_size: -
cdr3_nt: TGTGCCAGCAGCCGCAGGGGGGTGGACTATGGCTACACCTTC
cdr3_aa: CASSRRGVDYGYTF

j_call: TRBJ1-4
v_call: TRBV6-1
d_call: TRBD1
clone_size: few
cdr3_nt: TGTGCCAGCAGTGAGACAGGGGGAACTAATGAAAAACTGTTTTTT
cdr3_aa: CASSETGGTNEKLFF

j_call: TRBJ2-3
v_call: TRBV5-1
d_call: -
clone_size: -
cdr3_nt: TGCGCCAGCAGCTTGGGGGCGTCAGATACGCAGTATTTT
cdr3_aa: CASSLGASDTQYF

j_call: TRBJ1-2
v_call: TRBV5-6
d_call: -
clone_size: -
cdr3_nt: TGTGCCAGCAGCTTGGATGGCAGGGCGAGCTTTATGTACACCTTC
cdr3_aa: CASSLDGRASFMYTF

j_call: TRBJ1-1
v_call: TRBV7-6
d_call: TRBD1
clone_size: -
cdr3_nt: TGTGCCAGCAGCTTAGTTGGGACAGCGAACACTGAAGCTTTCTTT
cdr3_aa: CASSLVGTANTEAFF

j_call: TRBJ2-4
v_call: TRBV4-2
d_call: -
clone_size: -
cdr3_nt: TGTGCCAGCAGCCAAGGATATGGACAGTTAAACATTCAGTACTTC
cdr3_aa: CASSQGYGQLNIQYF